This T cell receptor beta chain was observed in a study of T cells in Graves' hyperthyroidism and ophthalmopathy (dated by TCRdb to between 2017 and 2020). With regard to the full study: Peripheral blood samples were taken at the time of initial diagnosis, prior to any treatment. The study also compared thyroid tissue and blood T-cell repertoires from a handful of Graves' hyperthyroidism patients. The 100 or so discovery patients were randomly split 7:3 into training and test sets. Following sampling, methimazole starting at 30 mg daily was given to hyperthyroidism patients, and high-dose intravenous methylprednisolone was given to ophthalmopathy patients. To identify distinguishing TCR V-J signatures, a discovery cohort of some 99 patients was used, comprising 43 with Graves' ophthalmopathy and 57 with stable Graves' hyperthyroidism. The paper describes TCR Vbeta CDR3 sequencing of 120 to 150 peripheral blood samples, made up of around 41 ophthalmopathy patients, roughly 72 hyperthyroidism patients and 17 progressor patients. Prospective prediction of ophthalmopathy was tested in an independent validation cohort of fewer than 20 hyperthyroidism patients and 17 patients who later progressed to ophthalmopathy.

In the germline V gene (reference sequence), CDR1 corresponds to LGHDT and CDR2 to YNNKEL. The CDR3 covers 12 residues, taking in both the cysteine and the phenylalanine. Here the CDR3 DNA is all that survives: 36 bases in frame from base 1. V lost 2 bases and J lost 6 bases; the stretch between them is 8 bases long. Amplification of TCR beta CDR3 regions was carried out from RNA transcripts. For the first round of RT-PCR on the TCR CDR3, the HTBI primer set was used together with the Qiagen OneStep RT-PCR kit. Libraries were constructed in a second round of multiplex PCR, after which size selection and purification were carried out. Libraries were sequenced paired-end with 100 bp reads on an Illumina HiSeq2000. The paper's processing steps were these. SOAPnuke was used to process the raw data, removing reads that contained adapters or uncalled bases, had a mean Phred below 15, or lacked an exact match to the constant primer or identifier. COPE v1.2.5 was used to merge the high-quality paired reads, and each unique nucleotide sequence was defined as a clonotype. MiTCR v1.1 was used to align the clonotypes against IMGT TRBV, TRBD and TRBJ reference segments. The analysis included only V-J combinations with a frequency above 0.0001, which together covered roughly 99% of the repertoires. A TCS score was defined as the ratio between F50 (clonal expansion) and ExV (chaos), using BLOSUM62-based TCRdist between CDR3 peptides within each V-J. Welch's t-statistics and random forest reduced around 550 V-J features to roughly 13, which were used in a naive Bayes classifier (R e1071). Clones were called with MiXCR by TCRdb after fastp trimmed the public reads at Q25, and only in-frame beta chains were retained. Each record represents a unique CDR3 protein, reported with the most common genes and DNA among its rows. The V and J calls and clone size are TCRdb's, not the authors'. The sample table contains approximately 400,000 distinct CDR3 sequences; only one count was recorded for less than 20% of them. The top ten clones comprise around 7.3% of the sample.

Graves' hyperthyroidism was defined as stable when no progression to ophthalmopathy occurred over 18 months of follow-up. Hyperthyroidism patients were newly diagnosed, with disease duration under 2 months, and aged 18 to 65 years. Any patient with an uncontrolled infection, another autoimmune disease, pregnancy or lactation was excluded. Clinical symptoms, serum thyroxine and TRAb, thyroid ultrasound, and orbital computed tomography formed the basis for the diagnoses. Ficoll-Paque density gradient centrifugation was used to isolate PBMCs from 8.5 to 10 ml of fresh peripheral blood. Total RNA was extracted using Trizol reagent, and RNA quality was assessed on an Agilent 2100 Bioanalyzer. Broad study findings and their caveats: In validation, progression to ophthalmopathy was predicted by the model with about 70% sensitivity and 72% to 85% specificity, a median of roughly six months before onset. No statistical method was used to set the sample size in advance, and investigators knew the group allocation. Blood samples also contained most of the expanded thyroid clonotypes (frequency above 0.001), which suggests that blood repertoires may reflect thyroid immune responses. Ophthalmopathy was separated from stable hyperthyroidism by a 13 V-J signature model, with approximately 89% sensitivity and about 81% specificity obtained in cross-validation and 80%/75% obtained in testing.

The table lists this clonotype with many counts. There is no known antigen for this receptor. One base away there is no much larger clone; base qualities are not given. This TCR came from a woman under 30 with Graves' hyperthyroidism. The material sequenced was blood. The rearranged segments are TRBV3-1 and TRBJ2-7; confidence is insufficient to name the D gene. The nucleotides are TGTGCCAGCAGCCAAACAGCTAGCGAGCAGTACTTC. Its protein reads: CASSQTASEQYF.